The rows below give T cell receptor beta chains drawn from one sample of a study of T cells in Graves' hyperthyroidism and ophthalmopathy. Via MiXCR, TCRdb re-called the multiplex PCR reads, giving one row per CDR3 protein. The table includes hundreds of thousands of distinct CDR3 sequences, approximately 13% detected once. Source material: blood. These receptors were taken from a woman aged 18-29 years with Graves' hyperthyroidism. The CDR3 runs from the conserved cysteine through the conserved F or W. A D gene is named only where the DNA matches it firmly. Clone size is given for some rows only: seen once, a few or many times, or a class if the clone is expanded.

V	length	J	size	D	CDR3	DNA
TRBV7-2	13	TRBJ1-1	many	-	CASSPTRDTEAFF	TGTGCCAGCAGCCCTACAAGGGACACTGAAGCTTTCTTT
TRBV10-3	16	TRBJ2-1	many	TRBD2	CAISDPGLAGDNEQFF	TGTGCCATCAGTGACCCCGGACTAGCGGGAGACAATGAGCAGTTCTTC
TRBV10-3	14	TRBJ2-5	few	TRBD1	CAISGQGRQETQYF	TGTGCCATCAGTGGACAGGGGCGGCAAGAGACCCAGTACTTC
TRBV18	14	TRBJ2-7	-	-	CASSPQRDSYEQYF	TGTGCCAGCTCACCGCAGAGGGACTCCTACGAGCAGTACTTC
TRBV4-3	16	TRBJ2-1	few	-	CASSPRGGEPNNEQFF	TGCGCCAGCAGCCCTAGAGGCGGGGAGCCGAACAATGAGCAGTTCTTC
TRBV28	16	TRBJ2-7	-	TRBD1	CASSPPGQGGSYEQYF	TGTGCCAGCAGTCCCCCGGGACAGGGGGGTTCCTACGAGCAGTACTTC
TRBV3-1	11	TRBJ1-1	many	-	CASSRGNEAFF	TGTGCCAGCAGCCGAGGCAATGAAGCTTTCTTT
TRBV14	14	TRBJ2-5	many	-	CASSQDLIQETQYF	TGTGCCAGCAGCCAAGATTTGATACAAGAGACCCAGTACTTC
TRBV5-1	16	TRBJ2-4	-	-	CASNRERPFIKNIQYF	TGCGCCAGCAATAGGGAAAGGCCTTTCATCAAAAACATTCAGTACTTC
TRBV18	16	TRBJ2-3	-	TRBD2	CASSPSVGGAKDTQYF	TGTGCCAGCTCACCTTCTGTCGGGGGGGCGAAAGATACGCAGTATTTT
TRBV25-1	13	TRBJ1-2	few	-	CASSEEGSYGYTF	TGTGCCAGCAGTGAAGAGGGGAGCTATGGCTACACCTTC
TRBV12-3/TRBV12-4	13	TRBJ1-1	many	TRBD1	CASSSGGVGEAFF	TGTGCCAGCAGCTCAGGGGGCGTCGGAGAAGCTTTCTTT
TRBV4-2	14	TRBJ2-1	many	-	CASSQDLTGSGQFF	TGTGCCAGCAGCCAAGATTTGACGGGCTCGGGGCAGTTCTTC
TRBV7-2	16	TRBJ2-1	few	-	CASSFMGHSYPNEQFF	TGTGCCAGCAGCTTCATGGGTCACTCCTATCCCAATGAGCAGTTCTTC
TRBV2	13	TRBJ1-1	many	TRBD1	CASRGTAGGKAFF	TGTGCCAGCAGGGGGACGGCAGGGGGCAAAGCTTTCTTT
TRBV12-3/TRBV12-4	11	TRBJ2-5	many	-	CASSFGATQYF	TGTGCCAGCAGTTTTGGAGCGACCCAGTACTTC
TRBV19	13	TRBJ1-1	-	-	CASSIASGAEAFF	TGTGCCAGTAGTATCGCCTCAGGCGCTGAAGCTTTCTTT
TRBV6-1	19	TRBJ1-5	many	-	CASSSPGHWTRPRNQPQHF	TGTGCCAGCAGTTCCCCGGGACACTGGACCAGACCACGCAATCAGCCCCAGCATTTT
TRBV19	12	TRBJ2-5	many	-	CASSSIEETQYF	TGTGCCAGTAGTTCGATAGAAGAGACCCAGTACTTC
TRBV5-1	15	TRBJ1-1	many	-	CASSLLQGMNTEAFF	TGCGCCAGCAGCTTGCTTCAGGGGATGAACACTGAAGCTTTCTTT
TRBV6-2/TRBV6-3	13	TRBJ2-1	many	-	CASSYFSYNEQFF	TGTGCCAGCAGTTACTTTTCCTACAATGAGCAGTTCTTC
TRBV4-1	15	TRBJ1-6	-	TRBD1	CASSRTTGDVSPLHF	TGCGCCAGCAGCCGAACGACAGGGGATGTTTCACCCCTCCACTTT
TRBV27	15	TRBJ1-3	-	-	CASSLQAYSGNTIYF	TGTGCCAGCAGTTTACAGGCGTACTCTGGAAACACCATATATTTT
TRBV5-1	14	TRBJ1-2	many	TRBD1	CASSPEGQGHGYTF	TGCGCCAGCAGCCCCGAAGGACAGGGGCATGGCTACACCTTC
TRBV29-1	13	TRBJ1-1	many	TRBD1	CSPTSMRDSEAFF	TGCAGCCCAACCTCAATGAGGGACAGTGAAGCTTTCTTT
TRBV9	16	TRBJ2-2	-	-	CASSPSPDGSTGELFF	TGTGCCAGCAGCCCGAGCCCCGACGGGAGCACCGGGGAGCTGTTTTTT
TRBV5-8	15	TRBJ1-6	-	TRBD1	CASSLTGVIQTPLHF	TGTGCCAGCAGCTTGACAGGGGTAATCCAGACACCCCTCCACTTT
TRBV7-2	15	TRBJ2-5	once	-	CASSLGGGAQETQYF	TGTGCCAGCAGCTTAGGAGGAGGGGCCCAAGAGACCCAGTACTTC
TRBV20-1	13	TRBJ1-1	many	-	CRGSSTPNTEAFF	TGCAGAGGGTCTAGTACCCCGAACACTGAAGCTTTCTTT
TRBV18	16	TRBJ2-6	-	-	CTSSPLEGQGANVLTF	TGTACCAGCTCACCTCTGGAAGGGCAGGGGGCCAACGTCCTGACTTTC
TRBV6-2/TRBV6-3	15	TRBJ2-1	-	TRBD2	CASSPGGGLYNEQFF	TGTGCCAGCAGCCCGGGGGGGGGCCTCTACAATGAGCAGTTCTTC
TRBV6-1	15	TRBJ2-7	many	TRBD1	CASSERGTGGYEQYF	TGTGCCAGCAGTGAACGGGGGACAGGGGGCTACGAGCAGTACTTC